The present entry profiles one T cell receptor beta chain with its context. Clones were sequenced by immunoSEQ multiplex PCR, and TCRdb holds only the in-frame ones, with some missing. The sample has around 90,000 clones, around 88% seen once. The data belong to a study of identifying expanded T cells in peripheral blood. V shed 0 bases and J shed 5 bases, with 4 bases lying between them. The germline V gene has CDR1 ENHRY and CDR2 SYGVKD. This CDR3 has 12 amino acids. The TCR originated in a person aged 18 to 70 in good health. The sample taken for sequencing was blood. V usage is TRBV10-3 and J usage is TRBJ2-5, with D unresolved. The CDR3 spells CAISESTETQYF. In nucleotides, the CDR3 is TGTGCCATCAGTGAGTCGACGGAGACCCAGTACTTC.